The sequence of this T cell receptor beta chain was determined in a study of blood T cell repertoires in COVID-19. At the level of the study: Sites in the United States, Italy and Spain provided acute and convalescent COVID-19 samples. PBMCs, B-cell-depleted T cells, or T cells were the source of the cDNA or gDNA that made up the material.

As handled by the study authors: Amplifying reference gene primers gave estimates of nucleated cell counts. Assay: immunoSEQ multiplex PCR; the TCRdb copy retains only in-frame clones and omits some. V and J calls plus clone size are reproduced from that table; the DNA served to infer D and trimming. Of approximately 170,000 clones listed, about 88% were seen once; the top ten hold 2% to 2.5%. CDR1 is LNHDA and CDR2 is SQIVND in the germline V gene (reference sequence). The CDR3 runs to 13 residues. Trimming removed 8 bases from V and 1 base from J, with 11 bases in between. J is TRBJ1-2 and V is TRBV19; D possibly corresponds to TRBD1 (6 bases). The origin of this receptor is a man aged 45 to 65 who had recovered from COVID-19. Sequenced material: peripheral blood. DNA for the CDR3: TGTGCCAGTGCTTTGGACAGTAACTATGGCTACACCTTC. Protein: CASALDSNYGYTF.